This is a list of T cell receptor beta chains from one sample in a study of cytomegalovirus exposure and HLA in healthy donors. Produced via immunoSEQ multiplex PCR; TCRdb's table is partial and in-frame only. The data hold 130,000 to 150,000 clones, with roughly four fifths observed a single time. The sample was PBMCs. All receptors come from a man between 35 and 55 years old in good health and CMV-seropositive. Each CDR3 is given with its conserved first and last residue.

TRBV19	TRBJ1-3	CASSPRDTSGNTIYF
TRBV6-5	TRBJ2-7	CASSLDRGPPREQYF
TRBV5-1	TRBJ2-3	CASSTGQPPSTDTQYF
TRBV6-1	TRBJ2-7	CANSSGGWGIYEQYF
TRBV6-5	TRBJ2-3	CASSSSPDTQYF
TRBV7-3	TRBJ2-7	CASSLYGAGGSYEQYF
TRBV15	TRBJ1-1	CATSRPGQGRGTEAFF
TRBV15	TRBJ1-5	CASGPELNQPQHF
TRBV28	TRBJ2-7	CASSATGYEQYF
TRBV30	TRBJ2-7	CAWNGGSYEQYF
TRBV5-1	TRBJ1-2	CASSLALTGYGYTF
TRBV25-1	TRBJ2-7	CASRLGHEQYF
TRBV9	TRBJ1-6	CASSVETGTNSPLHF
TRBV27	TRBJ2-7	CASGRDRDYEQYF
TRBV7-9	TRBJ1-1	CASSSPGTGLVNGEAFF
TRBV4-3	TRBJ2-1	CASSRSLGYNEQFF
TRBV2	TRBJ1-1	CASSVGPNTEAFF
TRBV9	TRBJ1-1	CASSAGLNTEAFF
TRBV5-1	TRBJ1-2	CASSPEPSYGYTF
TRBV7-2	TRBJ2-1	CASSFVEQGEQFF
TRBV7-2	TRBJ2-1	CASAGTSGFRPYNEQFF
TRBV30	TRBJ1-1	CAWRGQLNTEAFF
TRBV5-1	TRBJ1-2	CASNPGQGAPGYTF
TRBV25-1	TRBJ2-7	CASNRASSGEQYF
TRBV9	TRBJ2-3	CASSATSGGDTDTQYF
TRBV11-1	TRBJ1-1	CASRRDRVNTEAFF
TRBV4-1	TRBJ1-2	CASSQEWTGNYGYTF
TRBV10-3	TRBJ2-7	CAISLSPGTGDEQYF
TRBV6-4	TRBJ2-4	CASSGQLLENIQYF
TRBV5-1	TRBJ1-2	CASTPGNRVYGYTF
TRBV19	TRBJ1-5	CASTYTLSNQPQHF
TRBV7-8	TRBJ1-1	CASSLVPPQGQGYTEAFF
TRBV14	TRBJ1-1	CASSQEELIQGIWNTEAFF
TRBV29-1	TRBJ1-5	CSVAVGGGQPQHF
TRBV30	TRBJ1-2	CAWNNRGAYGYTF
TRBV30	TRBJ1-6	CAWSVSVQGNSPLHF
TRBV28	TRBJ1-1	CATLSPGGFGTEAFF
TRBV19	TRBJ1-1	CASMWTGGTEAFF
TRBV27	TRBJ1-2	CASSQTPGGYGYTF
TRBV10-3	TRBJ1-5	CAISDRADQPQHF
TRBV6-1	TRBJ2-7	CASSASGRAGSYEQYF
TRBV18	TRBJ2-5	CASSPLGRETQYF
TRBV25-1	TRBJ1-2	CASSAMTAYYGYTF
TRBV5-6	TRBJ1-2	CASSLPQGPDYGYTF
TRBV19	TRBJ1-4	CASSPGQGAFNEKLFF
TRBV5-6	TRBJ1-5	CASSRDSYSNQPQHF
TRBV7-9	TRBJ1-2	CASSYDRSGYGYTF
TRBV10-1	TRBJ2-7	CASSDGGIYEQYF
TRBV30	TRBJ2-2	CALTVNTGELFF
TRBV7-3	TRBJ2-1	CASSLTSLARYSYNEQFF
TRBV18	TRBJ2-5	CASSPTTGTGRETQYF
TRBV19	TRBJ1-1	CASSPGGVNTEAFF
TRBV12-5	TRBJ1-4	CASGLRGGNEKLFF
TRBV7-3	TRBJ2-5	CASSWSGQGMETQYF
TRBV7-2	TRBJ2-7	CASSTGTGGYEQYF